Shown below are 21 T cell receptor beta chains from a single sample sequenced in a study of T cell responses to AZD1222 COVID-19 vaccine. The protocol was immunoSEQ multiplex PCR, while the TCRdb copy is restricted to in-frame clones and leaves out a portion. The repertoire includes more than 45,000 clones, roughly 80% of them detected once, and 25% to 30% sits in the top ten. Here the sequenced sample was peripheral blood, taken on day 0 of AZD1222 vaccination. The receptors come from an adult in good health.

In this sample, this clone turned up once. The V call is TRBV6-5, the J call TRBJ1-2, with D maybe TRBD1 (6 bases). V was shortened by 6 bases and J by 6 bases, with 20 bases between the two germline ends. The germline V gene has CDR1 MNHEY and CDR2 SVGAGI. The CDR3 totals 15 residues. The chain's CDR3 is CASSDRGHHGDGYTF. CDR3 coding DNA: TGTGCCAGCAGCGACCGGGGACACCATGGGGATGGCTACACCTTC.

V and J are TRBV19 and TRBJ2-3, with D possibly TRBD1 on 7 matching bases. The CDR3 length is 14 residues. V was trimmed by 10 bases and J by 6 bases, leaving 20 bases between them. Looked up from germline, CDR1 is LNHDA and CDR2 is SQIVND (reference sequence). As DNA, the CDR3 is TGTGCCACCCAATCAGACAGGGACTTTGATACGCAGTATTTT. Translation gives CATQSDRDFDTQYF.

This rearrangement joins TRBV5-1 to TRBJ2-2; D could derive from TRBD1 or TRBD2 (5 bases each). Germline V gives CDR1 SGHRS, CDR2 YFSETQ. Between the trimmed V and J ends, which lost 3 bases and 5 bases, there was a span of 14 bases. The CDR3 contains 15 residues. This chain's CDR3 is CASSYYRRRTGELFF. The CDR3 DNA sequence: TGCGCCAGCAGCTACTACAGGAGGAGGACCGGGGAGCTGTTTTTT.

The sample holds a few counts of this clone. The chain employs TRBV19 and TRBJ1-2; 7 bases match TRBD1. Germline V gives CDR1 LNHDA, CDR2 SQIVND (reference sequence). The CDR3 covers 14 residues. V was pared by 5 bases and J by 8 bases, with 11 bases of the junction left unmatched. The chain's CDR3 is CASSPRATGVGYTF. The CDR3 DNA sequence: TGTGCCAGTAGTCCGCGGGCCACAGGGGTCGGCTACACCTTC.

This clone was seen more than once but under ten times. This rearrangement joins TRBV19 to TRBJ2-2; 7 nucleotides align to TRBD1. V dropped 3 bases and J dropped 0; count of bases not matched to a gene: 1. CDR3 size: 15 residues. Germline V gene data show CDR1 as LNHDA and CDR2 as SQIVND (reference sequence). The CDR3 region has the DNA TGTGCCAGTAGTATTCAGGGGGCGAACACCGGGGAGCTGTTTTTT. Residues: CASSIQGANTGELFF.

The chain employs TRBV9 and TRBJ2-5; 9 bases align to TRBD2. V trimming: 4 bases; J trimming: 1 base; junction bases outside the gene matches: 8. Looked up from germline, CDR1 is SGDLS and CDR2 is YYNGEE. CDR3 length equals 16 residues. The CDR3 reads CASSPSPSGTQETQYF. The CDR3 DNA reads as TGTGCCAGCAGCCCGAGCCCTAGCGGGACCCAAGAGACCCAGTACTTC.

V gene TRBV5-1 combines with J gene TRBJ1-3; D is undetermined. Between the trimmed V and J ends, which lost 0 bases and 4 bases, there was a span of 14 bases. The germline V gene has CDR1 SGHRS and CDR2 YFSETQ. CDR3 size: 16 residues. The CDR3 bases are TGCGCCAGCAGCTTGGGCCGGTCCTGGAACGGAAACACCATATATTTT. Translating gives CASSLGRSWNGNTIYF.

The chain joins TRBV21-1 to TRBJ2-5; TRBD1 is taken as the D call from the table, unchecked against the DNA. TRBV21-1 is classified as a pseudogene. There are 15 residues in the CDR3. The CDR3 DNA reads as TGTGCCAGCAGCAAATGGGCAGGGGGCGGGGAGACCCAGTACTTC. Protein: CASSKWAGGGETQYF.

DNA for the CDR3: TGTGCCAGCAGTTTCGGACTAGCGGGAGTTGGAGTTCAGAGGAATGAGCAGTTCTTC. As protein: CASSFGLAGVGVQRNEQFF. The chain has TRBV5-6 and TRBJ2-1; 13 nucleotides line up with TRBD2. There are 19 residues in the CDR3. Germline trimming cut 5 bases from V and 7 bases from J; bases unmatched to any gene: 18. Germline CDR1 SGHDT, CDR2 YYEEEE.

This chain connects TRBV28 to TRBJ2-1; a weak D match, TRBD1 (6 bases). Between the trimmed V and J ends, which lost 8 bases and 3 bases, there was a span of 17 bases. This CDR3 contains 15 residues. Germline CDR1 and CDR2: MDHEN and SYDVKM. The CDR3 bases are TGTGCCAGCGGACGCACAGGGTGGCTCTACAATGAGCAGTTCTTC. Its protein is CASGRTGWLYNEQFF.

The V call is TRBV5-1, the J call TRBJ2-7, with D maybe TRBD1 (6 bases). Trimming pared 0 bases from V and 4 bases from J, leaving 11 bases between. This CDR3 has 14 amino acids. The germline V gene encodes CDR1 SGHRS and CDR2 YFSETQ. Written as DNA, the CDR3 is TGCGCCAGCAGCTTGGACAGGGTGGGATACGAGCAGTACTTC. This codes for CASSLDRVGYEQYF.

This clone was counted a few times. V and J are TRBV29-1 and TRBJ2-3; D ambiguous. This CDR3 has 12 amino acids. The germline V gene encodes CDR1 SQVTM and CDR2 ANQGSEA. V gave up 7 bases and J gave up 1 base, with 9 bases separating them. Here the CDR3 reads CSAARGTDTQYF. The DNA of the CDR3 is TGCAGCGCTGCAAGGGGCACAGATACGCAGTATTTT.

This chain links TRBV19 with TRBJ2-7; 7 nucleotides align to TRBD1. V lost 4 bases to trimming and J lost 0 bases; unmatched junction nucleotides: 9. The CDR3 is 16 amino acids. From germline, CDR1 is LNHDA and CDR2 SQIVND (reference sequence). Here the CDR3 reads CASSTNDRDSSYEQYF. CDR3 bases: TGTGCCAGTAGTACCAATGACCGGGACAGCTCCTACGAGCAGTACTTC.

The chain joins TRBV7-9 to TRBJ2-2; weak D call: TRBD2 (6 bases). V was cut by 8 bases and J by 4 bases, with 14 bases left in between. CDR3 length equals 14 residues. Germline V gene data show CDR1 as SEHNR and CDR2 as FQNEAQ (reference sequence). CDR3 region: CASPGGRFTGELFF. In nucleotides, the CDR3 is TGTGCCAGCCCCGGGGGTAGATTCACCGGGGAGCTGTTTTTT.

The V call is TRBV12-3 or TRBV12-4, the J call TRBJ2-7; tentative D call: TRBD1 (5 bases). This CDR3 is 13 amino acids long. Trimming cost V 6 bases and J 1 base, with 10 bases left between them. CDR3 in amino acids: CASSPGLSYEQYF. The CDR3 bases are TGTGCCAGCAGCCCAGGGCTGTCCTACGAGCAGTACTTC.

This clone appeared a single time. The chain joins TRBV6-5 to TRBJ2-1, with D perhaps TRBD1 (5 bases). Trimming took 6 bases from V and 3 from J, leaving 15 bases between them. The CDR3 loop spans 15 amino acids. Looked up from germline, CDR1 is MNHEY and CDR2 is SVGAGI. The CDR3 here is CASRWLQENYNEQFF. The CDR3 DNA reads as TGTGCCAGCAGATGGTTACAGGAGAACTACAATGAGCAGTTCTTC.

This clone occurred a few times. This chain joins TRBV4-3 and TRBJ1-2; D possibly corresponds to TRBD1 (6 bases). The CDR3 covers 13 residues. Germline CDR1 and CDR2: LGHNA and YSLEER. V was cut by 3 bases and J by 8 bases, with 13 bases left in between. The DNA for the CDR3 is TGCGCCAGCAGCCAGAACAGGGCTGAGGGCTACACCTTC. It codes for CASSQNRAEGYTF.

In its sample, this clone was seen a few times. This sequence joins TRBV5-6 and TRBJ1-1; D may be TRBD1 (6 bases). V was cut by 4 bases and J by 6 bases, with 16 bases left in between. This CDR3 spans 14 amino acids. The germline V gene encodes CDR1 SGHDT and CDR2 YYEEEE. CDR3 residues: CASSPKQGRAEAFF. As DNA, the CDR3 is TGTGCCAGCAGCCCAAAACAGGGTAGGGCTGAAGCTTTCTTT. The entire variable domain, with the rest obtained from reference TRBV5-6 and TRBJ1-1, is as follows: DAGVTQSPTHLIKTRGQQVTLRCSPKSGHDTVSWYQQALGQGPQFIFQYYEEEERQRGNFPDRFSGHQFPNYSSELNVNALLLGDSALYLCASSPKQGRAEAFFGQGTRLTVV.

The chain combines TRBV7-4 with TRBJ2-7; 16 positions match TRBD2. CDR1 is SGHVT, CDR2 SQSDAQ, per germline. The CDR3 is made up of 18 amino acids. V was pared by 5 bases and J by 5 bases, with 12 bases of the junction left unmatched. The CDR3 DNA follows: TGTGCCAGCAGCGCTACCGGGACTAGCGGGAGGGCTCCCCACGAGCAGTACTTC. This sequence encodes CASSATGTSGRAPHEQYF.

V is TRBV6-1 and J is TRBJ2-7; D is tentatively TRBD1 or TRBD2 (5 bases each). CDR1 is MNHNS and CDR2 is SASEGT in the germline V gene. Trimming pared 2 bases from V and 4 bases from J, leaving 9 bases between. The CDR3 extends over 13 amino acids. Here the CDR3 DNA reads TGTGCCAGCAGTGAAACGGGGCTATACGAGCAGTACTTC. Protein: CASSETGLYEQYF.

This clone has only one observation. This chain uses TRBV4-1 with TRBJ2-5; possibly TRBD1 for D (5 bases). The CDR3 has 14 amino acids. The germline V and J ends were trimmed by 5 bases and 0 bases, with 10 bases remaining between them. The V gene's germline CDR1 is MGHRA and CDR2 YSYEKL. The CDR3 DNA follows: TGCGCCAGCAGCTTGGGGCAGGACCAAGAGACCCAGTACTTC. Translating it yields CASSLGQDQETQYF.